The 18 T cell receptor beta chains in this list originate from one sample, sequenced in a study of blood T cells in healthy people across ages. Sample-barcoded 5' priming and a J-beta primer mix drove a second PCR of 7 to 11 cycles. TCRdb reprocessed the 5' RACE reads via MiXCR and lists one record per CDR3 protein. Here the sample spans 1 million to 1.2 million distinct CDR3 sequences, 35% to 40% being singletons. Sequenced sample: blood. Receptors were obtained from a man between 18 and 29 years old in good health.

The genes are TRBV6-5 and TRBJ1-4; 9 nucleotides match TRBD1. This CDR3 has 16 residues. V shed 6 bases and J 2 bases; nucleotides not matched to a gene: 7. Germline V CDR1 and CDR2: MNHEY, SVGAGI. The CDR3 protein is CASSPQTGGTNEKLFF. As DNA, the CDR3 is TGTGCCAGCAGCCCACAAACAGGGGGCACTAATGAAAAACTGTTTTTT.

The chain combines TRBV7-9 with TRBJ1-1, with 7 bases identical to TRBD1. The germline V gene has CDR1 SEHNR and CDR2 FQNEAQ (reference sequence). The length of the CDR3 is 14 residues. The V gene end was trimmed by 5 bases and the J gene end by 6 bases; junction bases not matched to a gene: 9. The chain's CDR3 is CASSRDRAVSEAFF. DNA of the CDR3: TGTGCCAGCAGCAGAGACAGGGCGGTATCTGAAGCTTTCTTT. Full variable domain (missing parts from reference TRBV7-9 and TRBJ1-1): DTGVSQNPRHKITKRGQNVTFRCDPISEHNRLYWYRQTLGQGPEFLTYFQNEAQLEKSRLLSDRFSAERPKGSFSTLEIQRTEQGDSAMYLCASSRDRAVSEAFFGQGTRLTVV.

The chain employs TRBV14 and TRBJ2-5, with 10 bases lining up with TRBD2. In germline, CDR1 is SGHDN, CDR2 FVKESK. CDR3 size: 16 residues. J gave up 4 bases and V 1 base, and 6 bases lay outside the gene matches. The CDR3: CASSQGPGTSVETQYF. CDR3 nucleotide sequence: TGTGCCAGCAGCCAAGGACCCGGGACTAGCGTAGAGACCCAGTACTTC.

This chain uses TRBV6-6 with TRBJ1-2; D perhaps matches TRBD1 (5 bases). The germline CDR1 and CDR2 sequences are MNHNY and SVGAGI (reference sequence). The V end was cut by 0 bases, the J end by 6 bases, with 17 bases between. This CDR3 is built from 16 residues. The CDR3 nucleotides read TGTGCCAGCAGTTACTCGATTTTACAGGTGATGGATGGCTACACCTTC. It encodes CASSYSILQVMDGYTF.

The genes are TRBV10-3 and TRBJ2-3; 9 nucleotides agree with TRBD2. From germline, CDR1 is ENHRY and CDR2 SYGVKD. Trimming cost V 8 bases and J 2 bases; bases outside gene matches: 5. The CDR3 is 14 residues long. CDR3 loop: CAIAGGALTDTQYF. The CDR3, as DNA: TGTGCCATCGCGGGGGGGGCCCTCACAGATACGCAGTATTTT.

This chain joins TRBV2 and TRBJ2-1; D is possibly TRBD2 (6 bases). Germline CDR1 reads SNHLY; CDR2 reads FYNNEI. The CDR3 has 14 residues. The V end was cut by 7 bases, the J end by 7 bases, with 17 bases between. The CDR3 DNA reads TGTGCCAGCACCCTGACTAGAGACCGAAATGAGCAGTTCTTC. This translates into CASTLTRDRNEQFF.

A note on this clonotype: One base away lies a much larger clone, so this may be a sequencing read error. The V and J genes are TRBV20-1 and TRBJ2-3, with D perhaps TRBD1 (6 bases). There are 15 residues in the CDR3. Trimming shortened V by 5 bases and J by 0 bases, and 15 bases separated the two germline ends. Germline CDR1 is DFQATT and CDR2 is SNEGSKA (reference sequence). The chain's CDR3 is CSAEPWDKSTDTQYF. CDR3 DNA: TGCAGTGCTGAGCCCTGGGACAAGAGCACAGATACGCAGTATTTT.

For this clonotype: The junction departs from germline at one end; a sequencing error may be responsible. This chain connects TRBV7-9 to TRBJ2-2; D remains ambiguous. CDR1 and CDR2 from the germline V gene are SEHNR and FQNEAQ (reference sequence). This CDR3 is built from 13 residues. CDR3 nucleotides: TGTTCCAGCAGCTATGGATACACCGGGGAGCTGTTTTTT. Amino acid sequence: CSSSYGYTGELFF.

This clonotype was detected only a few times. The rearrangement uses TRBV7-9 and TRBJ2-7; D is ambiguous. Per the germline V gene, CDR1 is SEHNR and CDR2 is FQNEAQ (reference sequence). The CDR3 is 14 amino acids. The germline V and J ends were trimmed by 5 bases and 4 bases, with 15 bases remaining between them. The CDR3 region is CASSLSDGFYEQYF. Written as DNA, the CDR3 is TGTGCCAGCAGCCTCTCGGACGGATTTTACGAGCAGTACTTC. The full variable domain, with the rest looked up from reference TRBV7-9 and TRBJ2-7, is DTGVSQNPRHKITKRGQNVTFRCDPISEHNRLYWYRQTLGQGPEFLTYFQNEAQLEKSRLLSDRFSAERPKGSFSTLEIQRTEQGDSAMYLCASSLSDGFYEQYFGPGTRLTVT.

This clonotype showed up just a few times. The CDR3: CASSLGPSNTQYF. CDR3 sequence (DNA): TGTGCCAGCAGCTTAGGTCCGTCTAATACGCAGTATTTT. The genes are TRBV7-3 and TRBJ2-3; D call uncertain. The V gene's germline CDR1 is SGHTA and CDR2 FQGTGA. The length of the CDR3 is 13 residues. Trimming removed 2 bases at V and 7 bases at J, with 10 bases between.

The gene calls are TRBV30 and TRBJ1-1; TRBD1 might be the D (5 bases). The CDR3 length is 12 residues. Looked up from germline, CDR1 is GTSNPN and CDR2 is SVGIG (reference sequence). The ends were cut back, 0 bases at V and 8 bases at J, with 10 bases in the middle. This CDR3 reads CAWSVGATEAFF. CDR3 bases: TGTGCCTGGAGTGTAGGGGCCACCGAAGCTTTCTTT.

The V gene is TRBV10-3, the J gene TRBJ2-1, with D unclear. The DNA end is a closer match to TRBJ2-7, so the J assignment may be wrong. This CDR3 contains 13 residues. Germline V gene lookup returns CDR1 ENHRY and CDR2 SYGVKD. In DNA form, the CDR3 reads TGTGCCATCACCGCCGGTCTTTACAATGAGCAGTACTTC. Protein sequence: CAITAGLYNEQYF.

DNA for the CDR3: TGCAGTGCTAAGTATAGGGGATGGGAGGCCCAGTACTTC. Encoded protein: CSAKYRGWEAQYF. V is TRBV20-1 and J is TRBJ2-7; maybe TRBD2 (6 bases). V shed 4 bases and J shed 10 bases, with 20 bases lying between them. The CDR3 sequence is 13 residues long. The germline gives CDR1 DFQATT, CDR2 SNEGSKA (reference sequence).

V is TRBV6-6 and J is TRBJ1-2; D is unresolved. CDR1 and CDR2 from the germline V gene are MNHNY and SVGAGI (reference sequence). The CDR3 has 13 residues. The V end was cut by 6 bases, the J end by 1 base, with 9 bases between. The CDR3 loop is CASRLRHNYGYTF. Here the CDR3 DNA reads TGTGCCAGCAGACTACGACATAACTATGGCTACACCTTC.

This clonotype has more than one count but fewer than ten. The genes are TRBV12-3 or TRBV12-4 and TRBJ2-5; TRBD1 aligns across 9 bases. The length of the CDR3 is 15 residues. The trim removed 4 bases at V and 3 bases at J, leaving 6 bases unmatched. CDR3 nucleotide sequence: TGTGCCAGCAGTTCGGAGGACAGGGGCAAAGAGACCCAGTACTTC. Translating it yields CASSSEDRGKETQYF.

Remarks on this clonotype: A junction end diverges from the germline sequence, so it may reflect a read error. The genes are TRBV5-1 and TRBJ2-3; 9 nucleotides match TRBD2. This CDR3 has 15 amino acids. CDR1 SGHRS and CDR2 YFSETQ come from the germline V gene. The CDR3 nucleotides read TGCGCCAGCAGCTTTGTAGGGACTAGCACAGATACACAGTATTTT. Translation gives CASSFVGTSTDTQYF.

The CDR3 is CASSTSAGAGFQETQYF. CDR3 DNA sequence: TGTGCCAGCAGTACTAGCGCAGGGGCCGGTTTCCAAGAGACCCAGTACTTC. The chain carries TRBV27 and TRBJ2-5; D perhaps matches TRBD2 (7 bases). Trimming took 5 bases from V and 1 from J, leaving 20 bases between them. Germline assignment: CDR1 MNHEY and CDR2 SMNVEV (reference sequence). The CDR3 runs to 17 residues.

This clonotype was observed a few times. The chain links TRBV12-3 or TRBV12-4 to TRBJ2-7; D is possibly TRBD2 (5 bases). V shed 5 bases and J shed 0 bases, with 11 bases lying between them. The CDR3 has 14 residues. The CDR3 DNA sequence: TGTGCCAGCAGTCGCGACGGGAACTCCTACGAGCAGTACTTC. Protein: CASSRDGNSYEQYF.